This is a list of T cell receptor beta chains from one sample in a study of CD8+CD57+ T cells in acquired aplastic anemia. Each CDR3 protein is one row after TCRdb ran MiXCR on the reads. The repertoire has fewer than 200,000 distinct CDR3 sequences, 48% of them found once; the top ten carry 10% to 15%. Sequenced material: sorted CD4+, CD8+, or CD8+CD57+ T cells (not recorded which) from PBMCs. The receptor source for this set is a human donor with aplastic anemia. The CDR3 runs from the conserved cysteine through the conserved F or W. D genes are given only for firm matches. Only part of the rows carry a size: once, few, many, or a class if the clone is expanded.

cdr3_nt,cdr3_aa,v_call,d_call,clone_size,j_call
TGTGCCAGCTGTCAGGACAGGGGCTACAATGAGCAGTTCTTC,CASCQDRGYNEQFF,TRBV2,TRBD1,-,TRBJ2-1
TGCGCCAGCAGTGAAAATTGGGCCTACGAGCAGTACTTC,CASSENWAYEQYF,TRBV10-2,-,few,TRBJ2-7
TGCAGTGCTAGGGGTGGGACAGGAGGCTACGAGCAGTACTTC,CSARGGTGGYEQYF,TRBV20-1,TRBD1,-,TRBJ2-7
TGTGCCAGCAGTCCCGCTCAGGGCGGATCACCCCTCCACTTT,CASSPAQGGSPLHF,TRBV12-3/TRBV12-4,-,many,TRBJ1-6
TGTGCCATCGGAAAAGCGGCATCTTCCTACGAGCAGTACTTC,CAIGKAASSYEQYF,TRBV10-3,-,-,TRBJ2-7
TGTGCCAGCAGCTTAGTTCCGGGCCAGACCCAGTACTTC,CASSLVPGQTQYF,TRBV7-8,-,many,TRBJ2-5
TGTGCCAGCAGTCTGAGTCGGACAGGGCTCGAAAAACTGTTTTTT,CASSLSRTGLEKLFF,TRBV2,TRBD1,-,TRBJ1-4
TGCAGTGCTAGACCAACTAGCTCTGGGGCCAACGTCCTGACTTTC,CSARPTSSGANVLTF,TRBV20-1,-,once,TRBJ2-6
TGTGCCACCAGCGGACGCAACTCCTACGAGCAGTACTTC,CATSGRNSYEQYF,TRBV15,-,-,TRBJ2-7
TGTGCCAGCAGCGCTTCCAGGGGCAAATACGAGCAGTACTTC,CASSASRGKYEQYF,TRBV2,-,-,TRBJ2-7
TGTGCCAGCAGCCCCCTCAGGGCGGGCGAGCAGTACTTC,CASSPLRAGEQYF,TRBV7-8,-,-,TRBJ2-7
TGTGCCATCAGTTCATCAGGGCCCTACGAGCAGTACTTC,CAISSSGPYEQYF,TRBV10-3,-,-,TRBJ2-7
TGTGCCAGTGGGGGGCGGAATGAGCAGTTCTTC,CASGGRNEQFF,TRBV7-2,-,-,TRBJ2-1
TGCAGCGTTGTGAGGAGCCAAGAGACCCAGTACTTC,CSVVRSQETQYF,TRBV29-1,-,few,TRBJ2-5
TGTGCCAGCAGCGTAGCAGCGGGTAATACCTACGAGCAGTACTTC,CASSVAAGNTYEQYF,TRBV9,-,once,TRBJ2-7
TGTGCCAGCAGTTTAGGGCAGGGGGTAAATCTTTACAATGAGCAGTTCTTC,CASSLGQGVNLYNEQFF,TRBV12-3/TRBV12-4,TRBD1,few,TRBJ2-1